Listed below are T cell receptor beta chains from one sample, sequenced in a study of spatial heterogeneity in lung cancer. TCRdb ran MiXCR on the 5' RACE reads and lists one entry per CDR3 protein. The sample lists just over 9,500 distinct CDR3 sequences, 8.7% occurring once. The material was lung tumor tissue, obtained at surgery. The origin of the receptors is a female donor with early-stage non-small cell lung cancer. The CDR3 runs from the conserved cysteine through the conserved F or W. A D gene is named only where the DNA matches it firmly. Rows give clone size only sometimes, using once, few, many, or a class for an expanded clone.

v_call: TRBV6-5; j_call: TRBJ2-1; clone_size: many; d_call: TRBD2; cdr3_nt: TGTGCCAGCAGCAACTCTTATAGCGGGGGGGCTGGTGAGCAGTTCTTC; cdr3_aa: CASSNSYSGGAGEQFF
v_call: TRBV5-6; j_call: TRBJ2-3; clone_size: many; d_call: TRBD2; cdr3_nt: TGTGCCAGCAGTCCGCGAAGAGGCGGGGGGCGGCATACGCAGTATTTT; cdr3_aa: CASSPRRGGGRHTQYF
v_call: TRBV20-1; j_call: TRBJ2-7; clone_size: many; d_call: .; cdr3_nt: TGCAGTGGGGGGGGCGGTTTCCACGAGCAGTACTTC; cdr3_aa: CSGGGGFHEQYF
v_call: TRBV6-2/TRBV6-3; j_call: TRBJ2-4; clone_size: .; d_call: .; cdr3_nt: TGTGCCAGCAGTTACTCCCGTACACAAGCCAAAAACATTCAGTACTTC; cdr3_aa: CASSYSRTQAKNIQYF
v_call: TRBV19; j_call: TRBJ2-2; clone_size: many; d_call: .; cdr3_nt: TGTGCCAGTAGTATGAGGACAGAATTCGGGGAGCTGTTTTTT; cdr3_aa: CASSMRTEFGELFF
v_call: TRBV20-1; j_call: TRBJ2-3; clone_size: many; d_call: TRBD2; cdr3_nt: TGCAGTGCTAGAGCCCCGGGACTAAGCGCAGATACGCAGTATTTT; cdr3_aa: CSARAPGLSADTQYF
v_call: TRBV15; j_call: TRBJ1-3; clone_size: .; d_call: .; cdr3_nt: TGTGCCACCAGCAGAGATAGAGGGAGGGGAAACACCATATATTTT; cdr3_aa: CATSRDRGRGNTIYF
v_call: TRBV28; j_call: TRBJ2-7; clone_size: many; d_call: .; cdr3_nt: TGTGCCAGCAGTTTACCCGATTGGAGTTTCTACGAGCAGTACTTC; cdr3_aa: CASSLPDWSFYEQYF
v_call: TRBV11-2; j_call: TRBJ2-1; clone_size: many; d_call: TRBD2; cdr3_nt: TGTGCCAGCAGCAAAGATGGCTTCTGGGCGGGGGTCTCAGGAGGTAATGAGCAGTTCTTC; cdr3_aa: CASSKDGFWAGVSGGNEQFF
v_call: TRBV6-1; j_call: TRBJ1-1; clone_size: medium-sized; d_call: .; cdr3_nt: TGTGCCAGCAGTCTAATCTGGACTGAAGCTTTCTTT; cdr3_aa: CASSLIWTEAFF
v_call: TRBV7-6; j_call: TRBJ2-7; clone_size: many; d_call: .; cdr3_nt: TGCGCCAGCAGCTTACAGGACAGCTCCTACGAGCAGTACTTC; cdr3_aa: CASSLQDSSYEQYF
v_call: TRBV19; j_call: TRBJ1-5; clone_size: .; d_call: TRBD1; cdr3_nt: TGTGCCAGTAGTATAGGGACAGGCGATCAGCCCCAGCATTTT; cdr3_aa: CASSIGTGDQPQHF
v_call: TRBV5-1; j_call: TRBJ2-2; clone_size: many; d_call: TRBD2; cdr3_nt: TGCGCCAGCAGCTTGGCCCCCGGACTAGCGGGACACACCGGGGAGCTGTTTTTT; cdr3_aa: CASSLAPGLAGHTGELFF
v_call: TRBV24-1; j_call: TRBJ2-3; clone_size: .; d_call: .; cdr3_nt: TGTGCCACCAGTGAAAGGACAGATACGCAGTATTTT; cdr3_aa: CATSERTDTQYF
v_call: TRBV7-3; j_call: TRBJ2-7; clone_size: .; d_call: TRBD2; cdr3_nt: TGTGCCAGCAGCTCTACGGATGGTAGCGGGGCCTCCTACGAGCAGTACTTC; cdr3_aa: CASSSTDGSGASYEQYF
v_call: TRBV28; j_call: TRBJ2-6; clone_size: .; d_call: TRBD1; cdr3_nt: TGTGCCAGCAACAAGGGGGCAGTCTCTGGGGCCAACGTCCTGACTTTC; cdr3_aa: CASNKGAVSGANVLTF
v_call: TRBV11-3; j_call: TRBJ2-2; clone_size: many; d_call: .; cdr3_nt: TGTGCCAGCAGCCTCAGGGGTCCCGGGGAGCTGTTTTTT; cdr3_aa: CASSLRGPGELFF
v_call: TRBV5-1; j_call: TRBJ2-7; clone_size: many; d_call: .; cdr3_nt: TGCGCCAGCAGCTTGGAGGGCATCGGCGAGCAGTACTTC; cdr3_aa: CASSLEGIGEQYF
v_call: TRBV7-7; j_call: TRBJ2-5; clone_size: medium-sized; d_call: .; cdr3_nt: TGTGCTAGCAGCTTAGCTCGGGGTTCAGAGACCCAGTACTTC; cdr3_aa: CASSLARGSETQYF
v_call: TRBV15; j_call: TRBJ1-1; clone_size: .; d_call: .; cdr3_nt: TGTGCCACCAGCAGAGATGAGGACACTGAAGCTTTCTTT; cdr3_aa: CATSRDEDTEAFF
v_call: TRBV27; j_call: TRBJ2-3; clone_size: medium-sized; d_call: TRBD1; cdr3_nt: TGTGCCAGCAGGAGACAGGGATCTAGCACAGATACGCAGTATTTT; cdr3_aa: CASRRQGSSTDTQYF
v_call: TRBV27; j_call: TRBJ2-3; clone_size: few; d_call: TRBD2; cdr3_nt: TGTGCCAGCAGGCCCCCGGGACTAGCGGGGGGGCGTGGAGATACGCAGTATTTT; cdr3_aa: CASRPPGLAGGRGDTQYF
v_call: TRBV5-1; j_call: TRBJ2-7; clone_size: few; d_call: .; cdr3_nt: TGCGCCAGCAGCTCTCCCTCCTACGAGCAGTACTTC; cdr3_aa: CASSSPSYEQYF
v_call: TRBV9; j_call: TRBJ2-5; clone_size: .; d_call: .; cdr3_nt: TGTGCCAGCAGCGTAACCCCCGGGGGTATCCAAGAGACCCAGTACTTC; cdr3_aa: CASSVTPGGIQETQYF
v_call: TRBV12-3/TRBV12-4; j_call: TRBJ2-3; clone_size: few; d_call: .; cdr3_nt: TGTGCCAGCAGGACCAGGGAAGATACGCAGTATTTT; cdr3_aa: CASRTREDTQYF
v_call: TRBV9; j_call: TRBJ2-5; clone_size: few; d_call: .; cdr3_nt: TGTGCCAGCAGCGTTTCAGGTACCACAGGCCAAGAGACCCAGTACTTC; cdr3_aa: CASSVSGTTGQETQYF
v_call: TRBV18; j_call: TRBJ1-5; clone_size: .; d_call: TRBD1; cdr3_nt: TGTGCCAGCTCGGCAGGGGGGCAGCCCCAGCATTTT; cdr3_aa: CASSAGGQPQHF
v_call: TRBV3-1; j_call: TRBJ1-2; clone_size: medium-sized; d_call: TRBD1; cdr3_nt: TGTGCCAGCAGCCAAGGGAGGGGGCAGAGAACTGTCGACTATGGCTACACCTTC; cdr3_aa: CASSQGRGQRTVDYGYTF
v_call: TRBV5-6; j_call: TRBJ1-1; clone_size: many; d_call: .; cdr3_nt: TGTGCCAGCAGCTTAAGACGGAACACTGAAGTTTTCTTT; cdr3_aa: CASSLRRNTEVFF
v_call: TRBV27; j_call: TRBJ2-3; clone_size: .; d_call: TRBD2; cdr3_nt: TGTGCCAGCAGACTAGCGGGGGGGAGGACAGATACGCAGTATTTT; cdr3_aa: CASRLAGGRTDTQYF
v_call: TRBV11-2; j_call: TRBJ2-5; clone_size: medium-sized; d_call: .; cdr3_nt: TGTGCCAGCAGCGAAGGCGGGACCCAGTACTTC; cdr3_aa: CASSEGGTQYF
v_call: TRBV19; j_call: TRBJ2-5; clone_size: many; d_call: TRBD2; cdr3_nt: TGTGCCAGTAGTCCCGGGACTAGCGGGGCGAAGACCCAGTACTTC; cdr3_aa: CASSPGTSGAKTQYF
v_call: TRBV6-2/TRBV6-3; j_call: TRBJ1-5; clone_size: many; d_call: .; cdr3_nt: TGTGCCAGCAGTTCCCGGAAGGACAATCAGCCCCAGCATTTT; cdr3_aa: CASSSRKDNQPQHF
v_call: TRBV12-3/TRBV12-4; j_call: TRBJ2-5; clone_size: .; d_call: .; cdr3_nt: TGTGCCAGCAGTTTCCGCCTAGGGCCGGAGACCCAGTACTTC; cdr3_aa: CASSFRLGPETQYF
v_call: TRBV5-6; j_call: TRBJ2-7; clone_size: medium-sized; d_call: .; cdr3_nt: TGTGCCAGCAGCTTGGCGGGGCTTATTTCCTACGAGCAGTACTTC; cdr3_aa: CASSLAGLISYEQYF
v_call: TRBV9; j_call: TRBJ1-2; clone_size: many; d_call: TRBD1; cdr3_nt: TGTGCCAGCAGCGCAGGGGACAGCCGCCTCGCTGGCTACACCTTC; cdr3_aa: CASSAGDSRLAGYTF
v_call: TRBV20-1; j_call: TRBJ1-6; clone_size: many; d_call: .; cdr3_nt: TGCAGTGCTAGCCCTCCGACGGGGGGTTATAATTCACCCCTCCACTTT; cdr3_aa: CSASPPTGGYNSPLHF
v_call: TRBV5-1; j_call: TRBJ2-2; clone_size: few; d_call: TRBD1; cdr3_nt: TGCGCCAGCAGCCCCGGACAGGGGAGGACCGGGGAGCTGTTTTTT; cdr3_aa: CASSPGQGRTGELFF
v_call: TRBV4-1; j_call: TRBJ2-1; clone_size: many; d_call: TRBD1; cdr3_nt: TGCGCCAGCAGCCCCACAGGGGAAATACTCGATGAGCAGTTCTTC; cdr3_aa: CASSPTGEILDEQFF
v_call: TRBV29-1; j_call: TRBJ2-7; clone_size: medium-sized; d_call: TRBD2; cdr3_nt: TGCAGCGTTGAACTAGCGGGGGGATACGAGCAGTACTTC; cdr3_aa: CSVELAGGYEQYF
v_call: TRBV28; j_call: TRBJ1-1; clone_size: many; d_call: TRBD1; cdr3_nt: TGTGCCAGCAGTTCTCAGGACAGGGGATTCAACACTGAAGCTTTCTTT; cdr3_aa: CASSSQDRGFNTEAFF
v_call: TRBV21-1; j_call: TRBJ1-5; clone_size: many; d_call: .; cdr3_nt: TGTGCCAGCAGCCCAAGGGATCTTAGCAATCAGCCCCAGCATTTT; cdr3_aa: CASSPRDLSNQPQHF